Listed here is a single TCR beta chain. The data stem from a study of blood T cell repertoires in COVID-19. Study details: Acute and convalescent COVID-19 samples came from the United States, Italy and Spain.

Per the germline V gene, CDR1 is KGHDR and CDR2 is SFDVKD. The CDR3 consists of 20 residues. V lost 4 bases and J lost 2, with 26 bases in between. Authors' processing steps: Estimation of nucleated cell counts was performed using reference gene primer amplification. The protocol was immunoSEQ multiplex PCR, while the TCRdb copy is restricted to in-frame clones and leaves out a portion. V and J calls and clone size are those listed in that table; D and trimming were worked out from the DNA. Counted here are 70,000 to 100,000 clones, approximately 86% occurring once; the ten biggest clones make up roughly 1.2%.

The TCR was taken from a man at least 80 years old with active or convalescent COVID-19. Sequencing was done on a sample of peripheral blood. The chain is built from TRBV24-1 and TRBJ2-1; D perhaps matches TRBD2 (6 bases). The CDR3 DNA reads TGTGCCACCAGTGACTTGGTCCTGGCTATTCGGGAGCCTGCCTACAATGAGCAGTTCTTC. It specifies CATSDLVLAIREPAYNEQFF.